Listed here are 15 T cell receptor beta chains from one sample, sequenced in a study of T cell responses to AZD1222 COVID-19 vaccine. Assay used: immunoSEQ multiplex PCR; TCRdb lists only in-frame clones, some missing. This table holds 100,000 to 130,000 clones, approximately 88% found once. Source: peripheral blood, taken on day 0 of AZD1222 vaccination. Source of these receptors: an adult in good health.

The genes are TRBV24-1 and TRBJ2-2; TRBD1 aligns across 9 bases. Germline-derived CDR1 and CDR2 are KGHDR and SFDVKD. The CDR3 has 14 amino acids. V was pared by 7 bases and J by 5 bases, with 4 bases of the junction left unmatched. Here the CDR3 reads CATSHRGPTGELFF. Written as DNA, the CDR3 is TGTGCCACCAGCCACAGGGGGCCGACCGGGGAGCTGTTTTTT.

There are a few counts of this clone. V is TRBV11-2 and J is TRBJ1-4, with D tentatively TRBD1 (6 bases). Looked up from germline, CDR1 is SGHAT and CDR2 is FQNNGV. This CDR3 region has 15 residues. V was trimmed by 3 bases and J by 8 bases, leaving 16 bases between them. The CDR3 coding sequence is TGTGCCAGCAGCTTTGGACAGTGGGGGGGAGAAAAACTGTTTTTT. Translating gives CASSFGQWGGEKLFF. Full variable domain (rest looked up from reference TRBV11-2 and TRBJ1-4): EAGVAQSPRYKIIEKRQSVAFWCNPISGHATLYWYQQILGQGPKLLIQFQNNGVVDDSQLPKDRFSAERLKGVDSTLKIQPAKLEDSAVYLCASSFGQWGGEKLFFGSGTQLSVL.

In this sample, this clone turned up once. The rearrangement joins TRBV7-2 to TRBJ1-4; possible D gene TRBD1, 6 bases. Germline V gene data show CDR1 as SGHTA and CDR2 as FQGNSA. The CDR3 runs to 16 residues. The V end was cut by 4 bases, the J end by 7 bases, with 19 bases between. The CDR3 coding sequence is TGTGCCAGCAGCTCTAACACCGGGGGCGCCGGTGAAAAACTGTTTTTT. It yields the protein CASSSNTGGAGEKLFF.

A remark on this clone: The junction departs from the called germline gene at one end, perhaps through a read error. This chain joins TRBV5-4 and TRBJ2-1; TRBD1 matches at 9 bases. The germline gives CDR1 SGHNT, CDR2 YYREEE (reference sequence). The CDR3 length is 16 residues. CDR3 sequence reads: CASRLDVRTGADEQFF. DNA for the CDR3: TGTGCCAGCAGATTGGACGTGAGGACAGGGGCGGATGAGCAGTTCTTC.

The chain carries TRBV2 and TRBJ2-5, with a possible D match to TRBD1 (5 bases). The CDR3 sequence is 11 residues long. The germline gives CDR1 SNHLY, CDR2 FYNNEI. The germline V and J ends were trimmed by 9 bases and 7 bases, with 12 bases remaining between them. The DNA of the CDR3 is TGTGCCAGTAGGACAAGCGTGACCCAGTACTTC. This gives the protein CASRTSVTQYF. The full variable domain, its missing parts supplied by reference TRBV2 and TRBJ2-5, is EPEVTQTPSHQVTQMGQEVILRCVPISNHLYFYWYRQILGQKVEFLVSFYNNEISEKSEIFDDQFSVERPDGSNFTLKIRSTKLEDSAMYFCASRTSVTQYFGPGTRLLVL.

For the CDR3, the DNA is TGTGCCAGCAGCTTAACCCTGACAGGAGCGGGCTACACCTTC. Amino acids: CASSLTLTGAGYTF. The chain has TRBV7-9 and TRBJ1-2; TRBD1 might be the D (6 bases). Germline CDR1 and CDR2: SEHNR and FQNEAQ (reference sequence). The V and J ends lost 2 bases and 8 bases respectively, with 15 bases between them. CDR3 length equals 14 residues.

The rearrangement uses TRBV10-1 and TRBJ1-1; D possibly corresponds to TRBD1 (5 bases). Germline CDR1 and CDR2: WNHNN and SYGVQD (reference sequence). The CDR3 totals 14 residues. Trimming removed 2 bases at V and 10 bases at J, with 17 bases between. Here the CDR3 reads CASSELRDRQGAFF. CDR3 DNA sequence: TGCGCCAGCAGTGAGCTCCGGGACCGCCAGGGAGCTTTCTTT.

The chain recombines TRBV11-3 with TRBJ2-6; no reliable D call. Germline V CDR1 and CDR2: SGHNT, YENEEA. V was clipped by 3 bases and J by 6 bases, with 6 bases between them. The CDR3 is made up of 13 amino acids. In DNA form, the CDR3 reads TGTGCCAGCAGCTTCTCCCCGGCCAACGTCCTGACTTTC. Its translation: CASSFSPANVLTF.

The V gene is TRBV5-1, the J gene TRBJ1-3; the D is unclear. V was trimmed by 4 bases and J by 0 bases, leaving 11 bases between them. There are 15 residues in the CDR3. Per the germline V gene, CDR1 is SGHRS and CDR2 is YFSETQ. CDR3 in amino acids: CASSPPGASGNTIYF. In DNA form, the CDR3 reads TGCGCCAGCAGCCCCCCGGGAGCCTCTGGAAACACCATATATTTT.

CDR3 region: CASSQFRDSEKLFF. The CDR3 DNA sequence: TGTGCCAGCTCACAGTTTAGGGACAGCGAAAAACTGTTTTTT. This rearrangement joins TRBV18 to TRBJ1-4, with 7 bases matching TRBD1. The V gene end was trimmed by 4 bases and the J gene end by 8 bases; junction bases not matched to a gene: 7. The CDR3 covers 14 residues. From germline, CDR1 is KGHSH and CDR2 LQKENI. Filled out from reference TRBV18 and TRBJ1-4, the complete variable domain reads NAGVMQNPRHLVRRRGQEARLRCSPMKGHSHVYWYRQLPEEGLKFMVYLQKENIIDESGMPKERFSAEFPKEGPSILRIQQVVRGDSAAYFCASSQFRDSEKLFFGSGTQLSVL.

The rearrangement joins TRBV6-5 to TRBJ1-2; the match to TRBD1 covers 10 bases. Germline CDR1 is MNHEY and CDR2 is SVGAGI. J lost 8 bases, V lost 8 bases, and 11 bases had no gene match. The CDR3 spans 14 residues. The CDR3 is CASGAGTGERGYTF. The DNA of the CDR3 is TGTGCCAGCGGGGCCGGGACAGGGGAAAGAGGCTACACCTTC.

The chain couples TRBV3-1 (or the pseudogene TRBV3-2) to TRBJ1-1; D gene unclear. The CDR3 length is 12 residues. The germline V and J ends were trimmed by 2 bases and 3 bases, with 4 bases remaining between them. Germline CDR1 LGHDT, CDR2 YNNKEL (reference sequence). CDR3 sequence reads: CASSQLDTEAFF. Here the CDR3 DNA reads TGTGCCAGCAGCCAACTGGACACTGAAGCTTTCTTT.

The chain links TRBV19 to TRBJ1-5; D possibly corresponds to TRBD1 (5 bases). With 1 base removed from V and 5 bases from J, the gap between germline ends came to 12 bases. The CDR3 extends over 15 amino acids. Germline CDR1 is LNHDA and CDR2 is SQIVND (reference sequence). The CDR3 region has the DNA TGTGCCAGTAGTATAGTCGGCCGGGGCGATCAGCCCCAGCATTTT. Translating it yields CASSIVGRGDQPQHF.

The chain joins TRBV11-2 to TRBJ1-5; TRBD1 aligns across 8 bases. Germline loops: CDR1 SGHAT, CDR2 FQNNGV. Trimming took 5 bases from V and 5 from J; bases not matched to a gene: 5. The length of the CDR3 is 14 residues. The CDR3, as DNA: TGTGCCAGCAGCATAGGGACAGGTCATCAGCCCCAGCATTTT. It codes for CASSIGTGHQPQHF.

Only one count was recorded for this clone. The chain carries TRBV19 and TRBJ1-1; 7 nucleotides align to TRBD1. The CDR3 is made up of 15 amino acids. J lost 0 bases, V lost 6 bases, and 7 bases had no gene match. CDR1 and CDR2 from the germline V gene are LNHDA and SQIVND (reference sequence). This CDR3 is CASSWQQGMNTEAFF. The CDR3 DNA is TGTGCCAGTAGCTGGCAACAGGGGATGAACACTGAAGCTTTCTTT. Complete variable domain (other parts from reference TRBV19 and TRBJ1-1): DGGITQSPKYLFRKEGQNVTLSCEQNLNHDAMYWYRQDPGQGLRLIYYSQIVNDFQKGDIAEGYSVSREKKESFPLTVTSAQKNPTAFYLCASSWQQGMNTEAFFGQGTRLTVV.